This is a list of T cell receptor beta chains from one sample in a study of cytomegalovirus exposure and HLA in healthy donors. Using immunoSEQ multiplex PCR, the repertoire was profiled, and TCRdb retains in-frame clones only, with some absent. Of roughly 60,000 clones listed, approximately 70% are singletons. Material: PBMCs. The receptors come from a woman in her fifties or sixties in good health and CMV-seropositive. Both conserved end residues are part of each CDR3. The D gene is left open where the match is weak. Only part of the rows carry a size: once, few, many, or a class if the clone is expanded.

few	-	TRBV27	TRBJ2-4	TGTGCCAGCAGTTCAAGGCAGGGCGCGGCTGCCAAAAACATTCAGTACTTC	CASSSRQGAAAKNIQYF
-	-	TRBV9	TRBJ2-5	TGTGCCAGCAGCGTAGATCGGGGAGCGTATTGGGAGACCCAGTACTTC	CASSVDRGAYWETQYF
-	TRBD2	TRBV19	TRBJ2-2	TGTGCCAGTAGTATTTCGGGACTAGCGGGGGGGCGGGACACCGGGGAGCTGTTTTTT	CASSISGLAGGRDTGELFF
-	TRBD1	TRBV5-1	TRBJ1-6	TGCGCCAGCAGCTTGGAAGGGACAGGGGGCTCTAATTCACCCCTCCACTTT	CASSLEGTGGSNSPLHF
-	-	TRBV5-5	TRBJ1-2	TGTGCCAGCAGCTTGATCCTGCTAGCTAACTATGGCTACACCTTC	CASSLILLANYGYTF
-	TRBD2	TRBV27	TRBJ2-4	TGTGCCAGCAGTACCCGGACTAGCGGAAACATTCAGTACTTC	CASSTRTSGNIQYF
-	TRBD1	TRBV5-5	TRBJ1-2	TGTGCCAGCAGCTTGGGGGGACAGGGGAGCTATGGCTACACCTTC	CASSLGGQGSYGYTF
-	TRBD2	TRBV27	TRBJ2-7	TGTGCCAGCAGTACTACAGGCGGGGGCTACGAGCAGTACTTC	CASSTTGGGYEQYF
-	TRBD2	TRBV2	TRBJ2-3	TGTGCCAGCAGTGGTCTTGGACTAGCAGGAGATACGCAGTATTTT	CASSGLGLAGDTQYF
-	TRBD2	TRBV4-1	TRBJ2-5	TGCGCCAGCAGCCGGGGACTAGCGGGGGAGACCCAGTACTTC	CASSRGLAGETQYF
-	-	TRBV7-2	TRBJ2-3	TGTGCCAGCAGCCAGACTAGAGTAGGAGATACGCAGTATTTT	CASSQTRVGDTQYF
few	TRBD1	TRBV7-9	TRBJ1-2	TGTGCCAGCAGCCCACAGACAGGGCTCTATGGCTACACCTTC	CASSPQTGLYGYTF
-	-	TRBV5-1	TRBJ2-7	TGCGCCAGCAGCTCGTCAGGGGCCTACACCTACGAGCAGTACTTC	CASSSSGAYTYEQYF
-	TRBD1	TRBV6-6	TRBJ1-1	TGTGCCAGCAGTTACGAAGGGGGCTCTGAAGCTTTCTTT	CASSYEGGSEAFF
few	TRBD1	TRBV27	TRBJ1-5	TGTGCCAGCAGTCCGGAATCGGGACAGCTTGACAATCAGCCCCAGCATTTT	CASSPESGQLDNQPQHF
-	-	TRBV11-3	TRBJ1-1	TGTGCCAGCAGCTTAGATTCCGGTAACACTGAAGCTTTCTTT	CASSLDSGNTEAFF
few	TRBD2	TRBV28	TRBJ2-1	TGTGCCAGCAGGGCTAGACTAGCGGGGGAGCAGTTCTTC	CASRARLAGEQFF
few	-	TRBV7-6	TRBJ2-1	TGTGCCAGCAGCCTGCGTGTGGGGGGAACGGATGAGCAGTTCTTC	CASSLRVGGTDEQFF
few	-	TRBV13	TRBJ2-7	TGTGCCAGCAGCTTAAATTCCCAGGGGCCCTCCTACGAGCAGTACTTC	CASSLNSQGPSYEQYF
-	TRBD2	TRBV5-4	TRBJ2-7	TGTGCCAGCAGCTTGACTAGCGGGGGGGACTCCTACGAGCAGTACTTC	CASSLTSGGDSYEQYF
-	-	TRBV2	TRBJ1-5	TGTGCCAGCAGCCGGGACATCAGCAATCAGCCCCAGCATTTT	CASSRDISNQPQHF
-	-	TRBV6-4	TRBJ1-3	TGTGCCAGCAGTCTCCTACGGGGAAACACCATATATTTT	CASSLLRGNTIYF
-	-	TRBV4-1	TRBJ2-7	TGCGCCAGCAGCCAAGGGCCTAGCTCCTACGAGCAGTACTTC	CASSQGPSSYEQYF
-	-	TRBV7-5	TRBJ2-7	TGTGCCAGAAGAGGGCGAGGAGGGGTGGCCTACGAGCAGTACTTC	CARRGRGGVAYEQYF
few	TRBD2	TRBV6-6	TRBJ2-5	TGTGCCAGCAGTGTAATGGGGGGGGGAGAGACCCAGTACTTC	CASSVMGGGETQYF
few	-	TRBV15	TRBJ2-7	TGTGCCACCAGCAGGCACCTCTCAGCGGATTCCTACGAGCAGTACTTC	CATSRHLSADSYEQYF
-	TRBD2	TRBV9	TRBJ2-1	TGTGCCAGCAGCGTCATCGGGACTAGCGGACTCTCCTACAATGAGCAGTTCTTC	CASSVIGTSGLSYNEQFF
-	TRBD1	TRBV19	TRBJ2-1	TGTGCCAGTAGTAAGGACAGGGGGCCCGTCCCCAATGAGCAGTTCTTC	CASSKDRGPVPNEQFF
-	-	TRBV4-1	TRBJ1-4	TGCGCCAGCAGCCAAGACGGTACAGCTCTAAGTGAAAAACTGTTTTTT	CASSQDGTALSEKLFF
-	TRBD1	TRBV9	TRBJ1-4	TGTGCCAGCAGCGTAGATGGGACCGGGACAGGGTTAAGGCTGTTTTTT	CASSVDGTGTGLRLFF
few	-	TRBV4-3	TRBJ1-5	TGCGCCAGCAGCCAGAGCAGGGGTAGCAATCAGCCCCAGCATTTT	CASSQSRGSNQPQHF
-	-	TRBV18	TRBJ2-3	TGTGCCAGCTCACCACCACCCGGGAAAGATACGCAGTATTTT	CASSPPPGKDTQYF
-	TRBD1	TRBV18	TRBJ2-7	TGTGCCAGCTCACAGAGGGACAGGACCTTCGGCGAGCAGTACTTC	CASSQRDRTFGEQYF
once	-	TRBV10-3	TRBJ1-4	TGTGCCATCAGTGACGGGAGAGGAGATGAAAAACTGTTTTTT	CAISDGRGDEKLFF
-	-	TRBV5-6	TRBJ1-1	TGTGCCAGCAGCTTGGCCTCTCAGGGCGTGAACACTGAAGCTTTCTTT	CASSLASQGVNTEAFF
few	TRBD1	TRBV10-2	TRBJ1-5	TGCGCCAGCCAAGCGGGACAGGGTCGAAGTCAGCCCCAGCATTTT	CASQAGQGRSQPQHF
-	TRBD2	TRBV4-3	TRBJ2-1	TGCGCCAGCAGCCAAGATCTTCTGGGGCGGGGGGGCCGTGATGAGCAGTTCTTC	CASSQDLLGRGGRDEQFF